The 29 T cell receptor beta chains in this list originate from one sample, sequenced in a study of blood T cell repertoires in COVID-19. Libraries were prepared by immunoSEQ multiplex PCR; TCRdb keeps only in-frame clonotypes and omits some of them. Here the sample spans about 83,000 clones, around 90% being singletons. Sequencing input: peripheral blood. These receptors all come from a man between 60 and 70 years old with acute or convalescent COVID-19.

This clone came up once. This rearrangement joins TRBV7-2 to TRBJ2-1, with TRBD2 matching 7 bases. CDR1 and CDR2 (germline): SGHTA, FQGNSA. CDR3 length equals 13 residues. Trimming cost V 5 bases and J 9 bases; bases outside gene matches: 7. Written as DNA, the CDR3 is TGTGCCAGCAGCGGCAGGACTAGGGCTGAGCAGTTCTTC. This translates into CASSGRTRAEQFF.

The CDR3: CASSAGQGTGPQHF. CDR3 DNA sequence: TGTGCCAGTAGTGCCGGACAGGGGACGGGGCCCCAGCATTTT. The chain has TRBV19 and TRBJ1-5; 9 bases align to TRBD1. The CDR3 is made up of 14 amino acids. Germline CDR1 and CDR2: LNHDA and SQIVND (reference sequence). V shed 5 bases and J 9 bases; nucleotides not matched to a gene: 8.

CDR3 residues: CATAFKVNTEAFF. In DNA form, the CDR3 reads TGTGCCACAGCGTTCAAAGTGAACACTGAAGCTTTCTTT. The chain recombines TRBV15 with TRBJ1-1; D gene unclear. V gave up 9 bases and J gave up 0 bases, with 11 bases separating them. The V gene's germline CDR1 is LNHNV and CDR2 YYDKDF (reference sequence). The CDR3 is 13 residues long.

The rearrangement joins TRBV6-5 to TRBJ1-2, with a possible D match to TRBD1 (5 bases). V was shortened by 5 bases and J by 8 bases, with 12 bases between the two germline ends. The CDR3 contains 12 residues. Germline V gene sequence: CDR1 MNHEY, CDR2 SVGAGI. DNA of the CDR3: TGTGCCAGCAGTACTACGACAGACGGCTACACCTTC. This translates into CASSTTTDGYTF.

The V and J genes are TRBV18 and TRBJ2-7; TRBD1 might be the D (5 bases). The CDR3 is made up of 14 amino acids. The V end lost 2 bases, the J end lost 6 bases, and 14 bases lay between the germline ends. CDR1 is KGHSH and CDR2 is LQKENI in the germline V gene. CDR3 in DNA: TGTGCCAGCTCACCATTACAGGTTCCCATCGAGCAGTACTTC. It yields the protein CASSPLQVPIEQYF.

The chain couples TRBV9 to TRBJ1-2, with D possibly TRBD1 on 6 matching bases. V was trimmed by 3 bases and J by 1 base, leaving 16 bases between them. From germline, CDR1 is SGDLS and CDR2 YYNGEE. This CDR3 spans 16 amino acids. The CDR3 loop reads CASSEGPGARNYGYTF. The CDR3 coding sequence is TGTGCCAGCAGCGAGGGCCCAGGGGCTCGTAACTATGGCTACACCTTC.

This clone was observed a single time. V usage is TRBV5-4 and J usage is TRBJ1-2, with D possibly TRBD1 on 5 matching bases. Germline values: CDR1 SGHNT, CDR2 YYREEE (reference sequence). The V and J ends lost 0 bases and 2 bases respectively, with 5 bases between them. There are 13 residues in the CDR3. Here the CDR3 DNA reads TGTGCCAGCAGCTTGGGACAGAACTATGGCTACACCTTC. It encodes CASSLGQNYGYTF.

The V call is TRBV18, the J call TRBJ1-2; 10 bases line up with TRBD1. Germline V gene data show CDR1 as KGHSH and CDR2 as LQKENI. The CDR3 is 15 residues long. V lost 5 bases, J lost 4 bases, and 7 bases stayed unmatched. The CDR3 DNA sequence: TGTGCCAGCTCAGACCCGGGACAGGGGTCCTATGGCTACACCTTC. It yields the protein CASSDPGQGSYGYTF.

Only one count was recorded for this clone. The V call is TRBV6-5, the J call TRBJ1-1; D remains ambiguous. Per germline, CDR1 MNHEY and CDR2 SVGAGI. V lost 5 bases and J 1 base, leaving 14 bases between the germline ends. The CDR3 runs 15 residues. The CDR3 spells CASSMAQVWNTEAFF. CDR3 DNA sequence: TGTGCCAGCAGTATGGCCCAGGTCTGGAACACTGAAGCTTTCTTT.

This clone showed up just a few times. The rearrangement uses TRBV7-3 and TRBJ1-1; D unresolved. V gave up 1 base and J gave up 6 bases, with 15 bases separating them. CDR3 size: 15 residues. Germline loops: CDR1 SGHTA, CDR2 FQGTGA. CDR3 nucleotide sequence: TGTGCCAGCAGCTTAAGTGCGGGCGAAGGATCTGAAGCTTTCTTT. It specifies CASSLSAGEGSEAFF. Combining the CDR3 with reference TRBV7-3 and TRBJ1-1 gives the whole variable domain GAGVSQTPSNKVTEKGKYVELRCDPISGHTALYWYRQSLGQGPEFLIYFQGTGAADDSGLPNDRFFAVRPEGSVSTLKIQRTERGDSAVYLCASSLSAGEGSEAFFGQGTRLTVV.

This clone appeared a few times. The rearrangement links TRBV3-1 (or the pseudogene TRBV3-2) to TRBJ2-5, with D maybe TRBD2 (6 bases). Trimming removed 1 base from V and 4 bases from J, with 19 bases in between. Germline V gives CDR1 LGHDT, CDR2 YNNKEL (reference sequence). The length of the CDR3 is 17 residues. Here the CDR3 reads CASSQAGLAFLAETQYF. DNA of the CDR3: TGTGCCAGCAGCCAAGCAGGGCTAGCGTTCTTAGCAGAGACCCAGTACTTC.

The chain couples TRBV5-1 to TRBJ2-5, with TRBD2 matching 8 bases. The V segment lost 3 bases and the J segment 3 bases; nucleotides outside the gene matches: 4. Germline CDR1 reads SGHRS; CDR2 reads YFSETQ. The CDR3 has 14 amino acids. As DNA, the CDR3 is TGCGCCAGCAGCTCTCCCGGGGGGGAAGAGACCCAGTACTTC. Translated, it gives CASSSPGGEETQYF.

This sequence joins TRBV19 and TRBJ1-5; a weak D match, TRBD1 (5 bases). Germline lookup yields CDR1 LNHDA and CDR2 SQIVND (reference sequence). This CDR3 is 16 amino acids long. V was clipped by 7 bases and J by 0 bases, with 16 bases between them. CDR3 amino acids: CASKGGTPYSNQPQHF. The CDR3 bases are TGTGCCAGTAAAGGCGGGACGCCCTATAGCAATCAGCCCCAGCATTTT.

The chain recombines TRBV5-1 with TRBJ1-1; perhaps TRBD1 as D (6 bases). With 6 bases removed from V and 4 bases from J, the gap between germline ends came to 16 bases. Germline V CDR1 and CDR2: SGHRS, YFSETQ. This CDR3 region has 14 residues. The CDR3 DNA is TGCGCCAGCACGACCCGGGACACCGGCACTGAAGCTTTCTTT. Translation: CASTTRDTGTEAFF.

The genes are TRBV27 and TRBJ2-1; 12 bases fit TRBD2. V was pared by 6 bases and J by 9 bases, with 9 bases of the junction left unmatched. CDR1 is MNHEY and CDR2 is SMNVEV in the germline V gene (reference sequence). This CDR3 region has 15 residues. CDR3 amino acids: CASRHTSGGFTEQFF. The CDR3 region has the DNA TGTGCCAGCAGGCACACTAGCGGGGGGTTCACTGAGCAGTTCTTC.

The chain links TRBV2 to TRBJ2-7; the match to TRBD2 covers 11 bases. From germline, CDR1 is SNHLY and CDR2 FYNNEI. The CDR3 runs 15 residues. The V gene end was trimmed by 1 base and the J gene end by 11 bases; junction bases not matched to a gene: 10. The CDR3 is CASSEGPSGRNMEYF. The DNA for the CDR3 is TGTGCCAGCAGTGAAGGTCCTAGCGGGAGGAATATGGAGTACTTC.

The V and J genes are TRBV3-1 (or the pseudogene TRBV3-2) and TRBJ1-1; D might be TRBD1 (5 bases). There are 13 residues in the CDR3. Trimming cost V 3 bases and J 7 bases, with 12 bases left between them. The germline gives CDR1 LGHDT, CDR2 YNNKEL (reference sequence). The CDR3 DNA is TGTGCCAGCAGCCAGGGGAGGGACGGTGAAGCTTTCTTT. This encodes CASSQGRDGEAFF.

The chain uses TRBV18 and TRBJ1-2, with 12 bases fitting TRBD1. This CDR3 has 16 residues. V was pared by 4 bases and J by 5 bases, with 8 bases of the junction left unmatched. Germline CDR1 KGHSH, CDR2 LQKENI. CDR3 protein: CASSLPGTGGHYGYTF. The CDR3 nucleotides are TGTGCCAGCTCACTTCCCGGGACAGGGGGCCATTATGGCTACACCTTC. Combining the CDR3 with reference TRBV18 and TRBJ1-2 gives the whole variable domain NAGVMQNPRHLVRRRGQEARLRCSPMKGHSHVYWYRQLPEEGLKFMVYLQKENIIDESGMPKERFSAEFPKEGPSILRIQQVVRGDSAAYFCASSLPGTGGHYGYTFGSGTRLTVV.

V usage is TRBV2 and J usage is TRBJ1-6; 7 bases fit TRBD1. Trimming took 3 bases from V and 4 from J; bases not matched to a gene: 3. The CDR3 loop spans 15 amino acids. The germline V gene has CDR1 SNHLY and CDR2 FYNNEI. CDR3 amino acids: CASSEGTVYNSPLHF. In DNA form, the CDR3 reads TGTGCCAGCAGTGAGGGGACAGTTTATAATTCACCCCTCCACTTT.

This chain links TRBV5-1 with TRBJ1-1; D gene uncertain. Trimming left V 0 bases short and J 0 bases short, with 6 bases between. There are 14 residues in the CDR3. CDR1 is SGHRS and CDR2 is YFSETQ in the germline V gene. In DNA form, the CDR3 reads TGCGCCAGCAGCTTGGAACAGCTGAACACTGAAGCTTTCTTT. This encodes CASSLEQLNTEAFF.

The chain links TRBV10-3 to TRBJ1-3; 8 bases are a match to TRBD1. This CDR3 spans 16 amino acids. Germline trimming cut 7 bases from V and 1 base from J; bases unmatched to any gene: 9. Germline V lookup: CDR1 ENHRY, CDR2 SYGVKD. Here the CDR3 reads CAIKGQGQFSGNTIYF. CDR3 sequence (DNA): TGTGCCATCAAAGGACAGGGTCAGTTTTCTGGAAACACCATATATTTT.

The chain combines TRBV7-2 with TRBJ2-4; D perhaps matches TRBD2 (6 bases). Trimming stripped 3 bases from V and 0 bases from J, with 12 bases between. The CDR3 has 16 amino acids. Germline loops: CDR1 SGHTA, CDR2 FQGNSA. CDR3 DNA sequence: TGTGCCAGCAGCTTGTTTGCGGGACTAGCCAAAAACATTCAGTACTTC. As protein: CASSLFAGLAKNIQYF.

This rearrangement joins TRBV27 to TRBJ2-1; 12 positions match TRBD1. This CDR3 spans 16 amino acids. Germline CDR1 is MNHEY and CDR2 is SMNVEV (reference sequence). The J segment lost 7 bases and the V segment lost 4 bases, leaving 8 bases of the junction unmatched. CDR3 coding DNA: TGTGCCAGCAGTTCAACCGGGACAGGGGGCTGGAATGAGCAGTTCTTC. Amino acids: CASSSTGTGGWNEQFF.

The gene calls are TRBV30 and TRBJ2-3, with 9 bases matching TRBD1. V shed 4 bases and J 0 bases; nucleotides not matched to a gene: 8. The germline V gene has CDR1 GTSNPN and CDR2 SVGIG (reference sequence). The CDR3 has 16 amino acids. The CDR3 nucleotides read TGTGCCTGGAAAGGACAGGGGTTGGCTAGCACAGATACGCAGTATTTT. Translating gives CAWKGQGLASTDTQYF.

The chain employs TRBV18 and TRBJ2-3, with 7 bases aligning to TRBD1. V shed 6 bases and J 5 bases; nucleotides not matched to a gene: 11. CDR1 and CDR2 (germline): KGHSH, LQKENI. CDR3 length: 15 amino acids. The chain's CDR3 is CASSYGTGAIDTQYF. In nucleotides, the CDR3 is TGTGCCAGCTCCTATGGAACAGGGGCGATAGATACGCAGTATTTT.

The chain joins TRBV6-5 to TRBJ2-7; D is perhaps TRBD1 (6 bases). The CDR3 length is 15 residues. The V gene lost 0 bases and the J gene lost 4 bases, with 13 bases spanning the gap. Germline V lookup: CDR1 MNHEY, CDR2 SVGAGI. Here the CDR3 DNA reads TGTGCCAGCAGTTACTCAGCAGGGGCGGTTTACGAGCAGTACTTC. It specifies CASSYSAGAVYEQYF.

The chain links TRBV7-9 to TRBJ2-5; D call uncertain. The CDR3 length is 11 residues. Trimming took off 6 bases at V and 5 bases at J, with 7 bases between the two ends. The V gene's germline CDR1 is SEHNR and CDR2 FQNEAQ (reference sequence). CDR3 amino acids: CASRTEETQYF. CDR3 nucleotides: TGTGCCAGCAGAACCGAGGAGACCCAGTACTTC.

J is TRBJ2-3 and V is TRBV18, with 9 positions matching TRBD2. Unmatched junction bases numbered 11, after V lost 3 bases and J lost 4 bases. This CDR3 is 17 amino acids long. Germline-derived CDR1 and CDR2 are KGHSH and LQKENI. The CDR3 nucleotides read TGTGCCAGCTCACCTCGGGCTAGCGGGATGGGTGCAGATACGCAGTATTTT. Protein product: CASSPRASGMGADTQYF.

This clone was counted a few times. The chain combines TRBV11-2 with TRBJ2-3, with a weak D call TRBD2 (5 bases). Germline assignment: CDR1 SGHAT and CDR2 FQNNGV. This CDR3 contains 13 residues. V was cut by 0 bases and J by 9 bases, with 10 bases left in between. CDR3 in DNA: TGTGCCAGCAGCTTAGAGTTGTCGGGGACGCAGTATTTT. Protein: CASSLELSGTQYF. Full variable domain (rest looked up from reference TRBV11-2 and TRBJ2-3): EAGVAQSPRYKIIEKRQSVAFWCNPISGHATLYWYQQILGQGPKLLIQFQNNGVVDDSQLPKDRFSAERLKGVDSTLKIQPAKLEDSAVYLCASSLELSGTQYFGPGTRLTVL.